The TCR beta chain described here comes from a study of shared clonotypes between healthy human individuals. With 7 bases removed from V and 6 bases from J, the gap between germline ends came to 14 bases. The CDR3 has 14 amino acids. The germline gives CDR1 SGHNT, CDR2 YYREEE (reference sequence). Sequenced by immunoSEQ multiplex PCR; TCRdb stores in-frame clones only, minus some. The sample lists under 1,100,000 clones, approximately 80% occurring once. The clonotype comes from a man aged 18 to 30 in good health. Some clones in this sample may be carry-over from other donors' samples. The sequenced sample consisted of memory CD4+ T cells from PBMCs. The subset denotes: CD45RA-negative fraction. The chain joins TRBV5-4 to TRBJ2-6; D possibly corresponds to TRBD2 (5 bases). The chain's CDR3 is CASSRTGVANVLTF. In DNA, the CDR3 is TGTGCCAGCTCCCGGACTGGGGTGGCCAACGTCCTGACTTTC.